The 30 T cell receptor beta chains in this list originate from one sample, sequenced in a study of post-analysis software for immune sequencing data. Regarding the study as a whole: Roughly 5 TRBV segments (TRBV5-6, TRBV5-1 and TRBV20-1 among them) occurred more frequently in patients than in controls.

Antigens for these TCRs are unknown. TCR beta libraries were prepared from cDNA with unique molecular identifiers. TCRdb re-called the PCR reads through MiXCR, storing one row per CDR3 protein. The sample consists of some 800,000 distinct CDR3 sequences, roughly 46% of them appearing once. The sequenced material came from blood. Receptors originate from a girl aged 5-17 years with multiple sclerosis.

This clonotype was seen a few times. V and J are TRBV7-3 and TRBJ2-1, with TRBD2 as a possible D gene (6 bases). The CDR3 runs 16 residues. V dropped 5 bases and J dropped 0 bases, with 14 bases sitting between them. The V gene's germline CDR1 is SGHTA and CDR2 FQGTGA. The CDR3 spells CASSPGTPLSYNEQFF. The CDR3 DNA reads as TGTGCCAGCAGCCCCGGGACTCCACTCTCCTACAATGAGCAGTTCTTC. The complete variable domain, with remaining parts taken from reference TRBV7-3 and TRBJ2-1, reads GAGVSQTPSNKVTEKGKYVELRCDPISGHTALYWYRQSLGQGPEFLIYFQGTGAADDSGLPNDRFFAVRPEGSVSTLKIQRTERGDSAVYLCASSPGTPLSYNEQFFGPGTRLTVL.

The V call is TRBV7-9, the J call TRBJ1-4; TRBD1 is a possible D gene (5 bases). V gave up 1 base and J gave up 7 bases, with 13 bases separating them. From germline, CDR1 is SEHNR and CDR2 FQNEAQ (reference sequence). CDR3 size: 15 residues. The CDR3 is CASSLERQGGEKLFF. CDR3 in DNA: TGTGCCAGCAGCTTAGAGAGGCAGGGTGGTGAAAAACTGTTTTTT. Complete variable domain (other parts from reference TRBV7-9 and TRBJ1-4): DTGVSQNPRHKITKRGQNVTFRCDPISEHNRLYWYRQTLGQGPEFLTYFQNEAQLEKSRLLSDRFSAERPKGSFSTLEIQRTEQGDSAMYLCASSLERQGGEKLFFGSGTQLSVL.

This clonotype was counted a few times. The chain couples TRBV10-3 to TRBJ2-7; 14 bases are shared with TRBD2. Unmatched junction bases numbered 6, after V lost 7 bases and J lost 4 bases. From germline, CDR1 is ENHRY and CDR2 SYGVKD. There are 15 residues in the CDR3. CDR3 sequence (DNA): TGTGCCATCAAAGAAGGGACTAGCGGGAGTTACGAGCAGTACTTC. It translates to CAIKEGTSGSYEQYF.

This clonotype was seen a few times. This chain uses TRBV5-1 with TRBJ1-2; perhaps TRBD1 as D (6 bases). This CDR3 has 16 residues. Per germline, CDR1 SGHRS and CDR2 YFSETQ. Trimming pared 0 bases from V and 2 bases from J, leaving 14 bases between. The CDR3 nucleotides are TGCGCCAGCAGCTTGGAATTGGGGGGCACCAACTATGGCTACACCTTC. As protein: CASSLELGGTNYGYTF.

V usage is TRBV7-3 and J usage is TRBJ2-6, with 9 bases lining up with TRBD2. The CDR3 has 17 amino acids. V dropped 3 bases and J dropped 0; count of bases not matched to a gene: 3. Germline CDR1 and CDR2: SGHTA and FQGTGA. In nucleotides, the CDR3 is TGTGCCAGCAGCTTGCTAGCGGGGACCTCTGGGGCCAACGTCCTGACTTTC. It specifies CASSLLAGTSGANVLTF.

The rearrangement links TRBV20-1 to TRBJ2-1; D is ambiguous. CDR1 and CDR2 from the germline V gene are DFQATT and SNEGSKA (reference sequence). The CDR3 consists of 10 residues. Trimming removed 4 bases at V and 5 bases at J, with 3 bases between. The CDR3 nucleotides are TGCAGTGCTACTCACAATGAGCAGTTCTTC. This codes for CSATHNEQFF.

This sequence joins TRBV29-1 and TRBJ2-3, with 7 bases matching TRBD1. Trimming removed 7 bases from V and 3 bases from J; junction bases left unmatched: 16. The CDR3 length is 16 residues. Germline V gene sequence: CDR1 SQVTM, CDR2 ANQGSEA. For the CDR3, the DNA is TGCAGCGGAGCAAATCGACAGGGAGTAGGGACAGATACGCAGTATTTT. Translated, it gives CSGANRQGVGTDTQYF.

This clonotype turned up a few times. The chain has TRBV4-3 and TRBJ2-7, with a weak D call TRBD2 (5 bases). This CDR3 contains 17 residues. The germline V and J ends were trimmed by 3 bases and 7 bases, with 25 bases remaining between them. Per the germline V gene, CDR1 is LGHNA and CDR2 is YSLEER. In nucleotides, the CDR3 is TGCGCCAGCAGCCAGATAACTAGGAATCTAGGTGCTGGGGAGCAGTACTTC. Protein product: CASSQITRNLGAGEQYF.

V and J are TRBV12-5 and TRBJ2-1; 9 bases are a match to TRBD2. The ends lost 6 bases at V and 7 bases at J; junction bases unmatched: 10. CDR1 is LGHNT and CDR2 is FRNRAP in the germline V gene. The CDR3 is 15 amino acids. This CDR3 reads CASGQTSGVANEQFF. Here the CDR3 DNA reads TGTGCTAGTGGCCAGACTAGCGGCGTCGCGAATGAGCAGTTCTTC.

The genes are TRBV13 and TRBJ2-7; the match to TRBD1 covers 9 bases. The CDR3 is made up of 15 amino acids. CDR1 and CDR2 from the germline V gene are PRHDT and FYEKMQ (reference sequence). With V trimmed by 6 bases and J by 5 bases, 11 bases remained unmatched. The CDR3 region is CASRLTGTGKDEQYF. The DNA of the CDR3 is TGTGCCAGCAGGTTAACCGGGACAGGGAAAGACGAGCAGTACTTC.

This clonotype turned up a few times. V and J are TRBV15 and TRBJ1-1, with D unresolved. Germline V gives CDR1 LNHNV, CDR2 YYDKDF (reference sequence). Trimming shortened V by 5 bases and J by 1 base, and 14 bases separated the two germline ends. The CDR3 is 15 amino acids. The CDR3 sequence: CATSEGRRPNTEAFF. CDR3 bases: TGTGCCACCAGCGAAGGGAGGCGCCCGAACACTGAAGCTTTCTTT.

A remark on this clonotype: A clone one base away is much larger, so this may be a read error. DNA for the CDR3: TGTGCCAGCAGTTTTCACACCTACGAGCAGTTCTTC. As protein: CASSFHTYEQFF. This chain connects TRBV12-3 or TRBV12-4 to TRBJ2-1, with D hard to call. The CDR3 is 12 amino acids. The V end was cut by 3 bases, the J end by 10 bases, with 10 bases between.

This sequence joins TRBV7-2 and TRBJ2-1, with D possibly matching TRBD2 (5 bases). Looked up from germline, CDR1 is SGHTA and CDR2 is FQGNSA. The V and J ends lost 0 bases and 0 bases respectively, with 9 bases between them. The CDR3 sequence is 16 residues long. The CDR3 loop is CASSLAAGSSYNEQFF. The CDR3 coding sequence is TGTGCCAGCAGCTTAGCCGCGGGTAGCTCCTACAATGAGCAGTTCTTC.

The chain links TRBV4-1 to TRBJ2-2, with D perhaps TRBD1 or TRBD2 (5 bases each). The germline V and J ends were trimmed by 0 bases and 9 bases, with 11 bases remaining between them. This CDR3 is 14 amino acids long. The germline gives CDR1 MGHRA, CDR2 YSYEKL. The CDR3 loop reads CASSQEFGGRELFF. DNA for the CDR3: TGCGCCAGCAGCCAAGAGTTTGGGGGTCGGGAGCTGTTTTTT.

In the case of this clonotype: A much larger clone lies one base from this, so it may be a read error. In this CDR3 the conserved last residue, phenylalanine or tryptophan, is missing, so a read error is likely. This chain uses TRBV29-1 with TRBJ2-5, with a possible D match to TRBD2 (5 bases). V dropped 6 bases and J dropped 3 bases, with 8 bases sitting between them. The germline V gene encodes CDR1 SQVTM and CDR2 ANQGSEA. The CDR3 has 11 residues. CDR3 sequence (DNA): TGCAGCGTCGGGGTTAAAGAGACCCAGTACTGC. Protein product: CSVGVKETQYC.

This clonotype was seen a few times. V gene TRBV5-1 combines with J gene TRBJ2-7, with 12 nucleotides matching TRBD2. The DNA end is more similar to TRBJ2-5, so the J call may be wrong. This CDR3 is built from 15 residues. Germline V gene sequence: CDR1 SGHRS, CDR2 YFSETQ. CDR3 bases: TGCGCCAGCAGCCCCGGACTAGCGGGACACGAGACCCAGTACTTC. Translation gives CASSPGLAGHETQYF.

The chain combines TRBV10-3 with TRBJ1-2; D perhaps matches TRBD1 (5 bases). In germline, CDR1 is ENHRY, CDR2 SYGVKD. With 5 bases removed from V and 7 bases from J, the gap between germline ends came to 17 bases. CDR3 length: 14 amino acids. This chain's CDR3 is CAISTWDGAFGYTF. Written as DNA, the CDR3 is TGTGCCATCAGTACCTGGGACGGTGCGTTTGGCTACACCTTC.

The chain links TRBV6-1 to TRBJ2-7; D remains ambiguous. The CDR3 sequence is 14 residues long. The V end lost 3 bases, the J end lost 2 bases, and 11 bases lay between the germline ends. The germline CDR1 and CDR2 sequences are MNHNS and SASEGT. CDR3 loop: CASSESRNTYEQYF. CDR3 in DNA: TGTGCCAGCAGTGAGAGCCGGAACACCTACGAGCAGTACTTC.

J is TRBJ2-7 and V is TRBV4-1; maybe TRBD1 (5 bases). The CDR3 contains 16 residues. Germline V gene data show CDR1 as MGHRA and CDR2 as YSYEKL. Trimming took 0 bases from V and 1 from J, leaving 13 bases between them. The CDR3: CASSQEGTGFSYEQYF. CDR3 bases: TGCGCCAGCAGCCAAGAGGGCACAGGCTTTTCCTACGAGCAGTACTTC.

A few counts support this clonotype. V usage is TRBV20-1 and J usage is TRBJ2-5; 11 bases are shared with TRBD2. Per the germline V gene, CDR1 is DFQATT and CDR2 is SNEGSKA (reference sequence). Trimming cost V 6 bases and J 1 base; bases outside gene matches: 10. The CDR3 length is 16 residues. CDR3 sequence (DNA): TGCAGTGCCCGAGGGGCGACTAGCGGGATCCAAGAGACCCAGTACTTC. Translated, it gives CSARGATSGIQETQYF.

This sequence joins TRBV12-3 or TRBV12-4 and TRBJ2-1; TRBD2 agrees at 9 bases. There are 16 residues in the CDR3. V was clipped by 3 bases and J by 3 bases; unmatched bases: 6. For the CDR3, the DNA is TGTGCCAGCAGTTTCGAGCGGGAGGCCCTCTACAATGAGCAGTTCTTC. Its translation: CASSFEREALYNEQFF.

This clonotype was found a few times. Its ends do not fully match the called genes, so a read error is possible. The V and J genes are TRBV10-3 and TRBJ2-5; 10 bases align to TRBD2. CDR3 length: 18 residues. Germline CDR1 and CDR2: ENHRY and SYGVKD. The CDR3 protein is CAVRDPRISSGGQETQYF. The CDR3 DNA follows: TGTGCCGTCAGAGACCCCCGAATTTCTAGCGGGGGACAAGAGACCCAGTACTTC.

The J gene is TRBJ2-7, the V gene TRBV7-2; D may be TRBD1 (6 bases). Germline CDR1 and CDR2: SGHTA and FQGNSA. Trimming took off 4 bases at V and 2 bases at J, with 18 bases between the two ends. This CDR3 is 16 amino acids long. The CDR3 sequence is CASSSKRSGHPYEQYF. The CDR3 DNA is TGTGCCAGCAGCTCTAAACGCTCGGGACACCCCTACGAGCAGTACTTC.

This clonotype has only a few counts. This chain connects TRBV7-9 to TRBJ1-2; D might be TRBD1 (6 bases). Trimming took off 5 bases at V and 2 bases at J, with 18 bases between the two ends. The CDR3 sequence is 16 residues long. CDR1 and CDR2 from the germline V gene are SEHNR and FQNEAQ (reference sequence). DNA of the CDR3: TGTGCCAGCAGCCTTTCCCCGGACAGAACAAACTATGGCTACACCTTC. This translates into CASSLSPDRTNYGYTF. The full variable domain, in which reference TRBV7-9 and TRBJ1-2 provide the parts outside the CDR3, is DTGVSQNPRHKITKRGQNVTFRCDPISEHNRLYWYRQTLGQGPEFLTYFQNEAQLEKSRLLSDRFSAERPKGSFSTLEIQRTEQGDSAMYLCASSLSPDRTNYGYTFGSGTRLTVV.

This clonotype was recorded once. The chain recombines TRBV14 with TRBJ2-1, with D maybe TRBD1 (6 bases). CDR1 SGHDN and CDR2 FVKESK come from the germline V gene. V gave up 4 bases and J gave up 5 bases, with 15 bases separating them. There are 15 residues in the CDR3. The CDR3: CASSRNRQADNEQFF. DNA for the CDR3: TGTGCCAGCAGCCGCAACCGACAGGCTGACAATGAGCAGTTCTTC.

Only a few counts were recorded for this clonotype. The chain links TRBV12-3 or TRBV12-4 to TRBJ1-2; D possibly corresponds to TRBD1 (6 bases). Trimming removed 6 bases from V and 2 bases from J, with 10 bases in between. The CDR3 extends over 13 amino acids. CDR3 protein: CASRNDRNYGYTF. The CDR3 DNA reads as TGTGCCAGCAGAAACGACAGGAACTATGGCTACACCTTC.

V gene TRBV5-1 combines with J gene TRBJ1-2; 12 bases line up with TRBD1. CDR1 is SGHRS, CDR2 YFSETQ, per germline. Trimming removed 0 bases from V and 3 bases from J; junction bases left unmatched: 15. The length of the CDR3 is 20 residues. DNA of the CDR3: TGCGCCAGCAGCTTGGCATCAACCGGGACAGGGGGCTCCCGCGACTATGGCTACACCTTC. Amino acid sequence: CASSLASTGTGGSRDYGYTF.

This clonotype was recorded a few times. CDR3 bases: TGTGCCAGCAGCTCCCCGGCGGGAGATACGCAGTATTTT. Protein sequence: CASSSPAGDTQYF. The V call is TRBV7-9, the J call TRBJ2-3, with a weak D call TRBD2 (5 bases). The CDR3 is 13 residues long. Germline V gene sequence: CDR1 SEHNR, CDR2 FQNEAQ (reference sequence). The ends were cut back, 4 bases at V and 5 bases at J, with 10 bases in the middle. Drawing the rest from reference TRBV7-9 and TRBJ2-3, the complete variable domain is DTGVSQNPRHKITKRGQNVTFRCDPISEHNRLYWYRQTLGQGPEFLTYFQNEAQLEKSRLLSDRFSAERPKGSFSTLEIQRTEQGDSAMYLCASSSPAGDTQYFGPGTRLTVL.

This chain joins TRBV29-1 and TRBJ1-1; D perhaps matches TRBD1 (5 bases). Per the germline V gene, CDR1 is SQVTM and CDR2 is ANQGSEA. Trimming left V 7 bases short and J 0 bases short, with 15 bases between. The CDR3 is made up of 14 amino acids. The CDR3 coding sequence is TGCAGCGGCGGCAGGGACCTTATGAACACTGAAGCTTTCTTT. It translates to CSGGRDLMNTEAFF.

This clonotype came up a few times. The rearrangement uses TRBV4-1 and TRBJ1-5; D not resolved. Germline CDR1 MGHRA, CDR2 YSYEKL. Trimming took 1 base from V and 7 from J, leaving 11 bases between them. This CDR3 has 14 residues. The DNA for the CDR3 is TGCGCCAGCAGCCAAGGACCCCCAGAACAGCCCCAGCATTTT. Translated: CASSQGPPEQPQHF.